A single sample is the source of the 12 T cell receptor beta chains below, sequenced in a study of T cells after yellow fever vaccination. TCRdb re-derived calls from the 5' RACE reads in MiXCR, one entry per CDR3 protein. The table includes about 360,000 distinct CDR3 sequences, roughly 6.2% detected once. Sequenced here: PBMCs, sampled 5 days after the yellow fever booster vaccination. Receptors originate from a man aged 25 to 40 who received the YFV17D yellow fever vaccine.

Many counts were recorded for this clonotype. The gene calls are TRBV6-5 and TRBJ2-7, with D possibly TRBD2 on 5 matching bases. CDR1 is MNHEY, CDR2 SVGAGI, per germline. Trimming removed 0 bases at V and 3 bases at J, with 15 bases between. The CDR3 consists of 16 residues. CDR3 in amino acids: CASSYSWRSGSYEQYF. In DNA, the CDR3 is TGTGCCAGCAGTTACTCTTGGAGGTCAGGAAGCTACGAGCAGTACTTC.

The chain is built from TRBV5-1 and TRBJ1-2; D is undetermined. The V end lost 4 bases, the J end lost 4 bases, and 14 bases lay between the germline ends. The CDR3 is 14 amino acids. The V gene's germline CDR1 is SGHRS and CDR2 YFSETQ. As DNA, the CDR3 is TGCGCCAGCAGCACCGGAGGGTTGAGCTATGGCTACACCTTC. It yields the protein CASSTGGLSYGYTF.

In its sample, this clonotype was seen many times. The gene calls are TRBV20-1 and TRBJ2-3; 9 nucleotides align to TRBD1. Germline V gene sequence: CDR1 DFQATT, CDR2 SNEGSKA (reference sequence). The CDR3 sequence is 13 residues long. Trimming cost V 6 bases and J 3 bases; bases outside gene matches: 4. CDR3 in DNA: TGCAGTGCCCCGGACAGGGGAACAGATACGCAGTATTTT. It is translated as CSAPDRGTDTQYF.

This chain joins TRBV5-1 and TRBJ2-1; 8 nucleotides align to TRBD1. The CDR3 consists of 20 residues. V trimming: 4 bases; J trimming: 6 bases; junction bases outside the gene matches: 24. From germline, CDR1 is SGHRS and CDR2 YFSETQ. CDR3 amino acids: CASSTGQDVIWSSKGNEQFF. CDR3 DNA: TGCGCCAGCAGCACGGGACAGGACGTTATCTGGTCGTCCAAGGGCAATGAGCAGTTCTTC. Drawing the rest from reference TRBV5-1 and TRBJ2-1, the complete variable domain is KAGVTQTPRYLIKTRGQQVTLSCSPISGHRSVSWYQQTPGQGLQFLFEYFSETQRNKGNFPGRFSGRQFSNSRSEMNVSTLELGDSALYLCASSTGQDVIWSSKGNEQFFGPGTRLTVL.

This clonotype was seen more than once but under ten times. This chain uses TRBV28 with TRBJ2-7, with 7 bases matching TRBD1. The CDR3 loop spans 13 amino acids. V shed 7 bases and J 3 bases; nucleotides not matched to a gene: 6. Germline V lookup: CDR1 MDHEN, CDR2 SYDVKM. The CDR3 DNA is TGTGCCAGCACGGGACAGTTGTTCTACGAGCAGTACTTC. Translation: CASTGQLFYEQYF.

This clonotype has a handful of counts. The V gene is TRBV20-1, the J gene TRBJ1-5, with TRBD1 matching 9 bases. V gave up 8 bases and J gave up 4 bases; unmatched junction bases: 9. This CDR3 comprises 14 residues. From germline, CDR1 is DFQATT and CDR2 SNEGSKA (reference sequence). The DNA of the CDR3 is TGCAGTTTCCTTTGGGGACAGGGAAATCAGCCCCAGCATTTT. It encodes CSFLWGQGNQPQHF.

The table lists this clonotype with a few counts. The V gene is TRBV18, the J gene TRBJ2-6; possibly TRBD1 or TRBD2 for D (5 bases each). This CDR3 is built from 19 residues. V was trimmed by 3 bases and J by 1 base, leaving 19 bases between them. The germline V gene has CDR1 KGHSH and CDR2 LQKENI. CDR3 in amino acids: CASSPSIWGPKSGANVLTF. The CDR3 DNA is TGTGCCAGCTCACCTTCCATTTGGGGACCGAAGTCTGGGGCCAACGTCCTGACTTTC.

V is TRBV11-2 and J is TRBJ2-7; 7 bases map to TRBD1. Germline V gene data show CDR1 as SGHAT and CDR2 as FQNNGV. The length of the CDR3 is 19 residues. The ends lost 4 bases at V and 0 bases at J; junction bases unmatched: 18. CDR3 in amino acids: CASSSFQILTGTHSYEQYF. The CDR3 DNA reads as TGTGCCAGCAGCTCCTTTCAAATCTTGACAGGGACCCACTCCTACGAGCAGTACTTC.

The CDR3 is CSATGQQSTDTQYF. The CDR3 coding sequence is TGCAGTGCTACCGGACAGCAGAGCACAGATACGCAGTATTTT. V is TRBV20-1 and J is TRBJ2-3; a possible D gene is TRBD1 (6 bases). Trimming took off 4 bases at V and 0 bases at J, with 11 bases between the two ends. Germline assignment: CDR1 DFQATT and CDR2 SNEGSKA (reference sequence). The CDR3 is 14 amino acids.

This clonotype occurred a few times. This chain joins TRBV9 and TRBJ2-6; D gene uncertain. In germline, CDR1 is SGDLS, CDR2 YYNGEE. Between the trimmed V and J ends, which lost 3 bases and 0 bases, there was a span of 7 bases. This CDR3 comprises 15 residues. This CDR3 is CASSGRNSGANVLTF. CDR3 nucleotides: TGTGCCAGCAGCGGGCGGAACTCTGGGGCCAACGTCCTGACTTTC.

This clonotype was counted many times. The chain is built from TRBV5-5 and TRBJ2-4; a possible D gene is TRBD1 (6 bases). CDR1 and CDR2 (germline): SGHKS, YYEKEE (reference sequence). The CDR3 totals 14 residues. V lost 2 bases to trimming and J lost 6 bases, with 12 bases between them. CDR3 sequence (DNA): TGTGCCAGCAGCTTACCAGGGACAAGAAACATTCAGTACTTC. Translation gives CASSLPGTRNIQYF.

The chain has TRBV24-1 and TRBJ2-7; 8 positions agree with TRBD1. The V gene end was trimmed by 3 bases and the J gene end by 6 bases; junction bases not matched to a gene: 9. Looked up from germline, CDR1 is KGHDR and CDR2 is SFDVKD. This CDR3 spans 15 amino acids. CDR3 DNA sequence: TGTGCCACCAGTGATCCAGAGGACAGGGCTCGCGAGCAGTACTTC. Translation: CATSDPEDRAREQYF.